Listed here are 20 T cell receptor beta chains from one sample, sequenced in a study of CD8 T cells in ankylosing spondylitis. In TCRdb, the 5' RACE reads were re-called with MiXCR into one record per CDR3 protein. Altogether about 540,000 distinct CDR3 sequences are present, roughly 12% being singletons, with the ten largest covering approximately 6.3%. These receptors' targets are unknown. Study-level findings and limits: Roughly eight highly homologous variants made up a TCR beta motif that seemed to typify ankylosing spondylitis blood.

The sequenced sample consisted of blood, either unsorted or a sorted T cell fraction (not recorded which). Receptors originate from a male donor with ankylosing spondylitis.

The CDR3: CASSPGSGTNNNYGYTF. The CDR3 region has the DNA TGTGCCAGCTCACCAGGGAGCGGGACAAATAACAACTATGGCTACACCTTC. V and J are TRBV18 and TRBJ1-2; TRBD1 might be the D (6 bases). V dropped 2 bases and J dropped 2 bases, with 18 bases sitting between them. From germline, CDR1 is KGHSH and CDR2 LQKENI. The length of the CDR3 is 17 residues. Supplemented by reference TRBV18 and TRBJ1-2, the full variable domain reads NAGVMQNPRHLVRRRGQEARLRCSPMKGHSHVYWYRQLPEEGLKFMVYLQKENIIDESGMPKERFSAEFPKEGPSILRIQQVVRGDSAAYFCASSPGSGTNNNYGYTFGSGTRLTVV.

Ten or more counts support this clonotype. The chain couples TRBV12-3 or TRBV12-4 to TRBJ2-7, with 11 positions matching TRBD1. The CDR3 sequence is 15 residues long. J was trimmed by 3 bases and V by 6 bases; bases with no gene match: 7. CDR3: CASRPGTGGFYEQYF. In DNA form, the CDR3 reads TGTGCCAGCAGACCCGGGACAGGGGGATTCTACGAGCAGTACTTC.

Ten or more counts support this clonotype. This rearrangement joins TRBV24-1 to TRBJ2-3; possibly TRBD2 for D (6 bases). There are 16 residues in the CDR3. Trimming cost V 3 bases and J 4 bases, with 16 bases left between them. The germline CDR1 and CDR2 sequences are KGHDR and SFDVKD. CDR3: CATSDPVREKPDTQYF. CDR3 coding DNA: TGTGCCACCAGTGATCCGGTCCGGGAGAAACCAGATACGCAGTATTTT.

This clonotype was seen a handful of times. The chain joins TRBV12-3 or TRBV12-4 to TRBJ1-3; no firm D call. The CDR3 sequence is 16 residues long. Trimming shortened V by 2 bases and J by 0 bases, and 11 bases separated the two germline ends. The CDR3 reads CASSLSQIFSGNTIYF. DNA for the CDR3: TGTGCCAGCAGTTTATCACAAATCTTCTCTGGAAACACCATATATTTT.

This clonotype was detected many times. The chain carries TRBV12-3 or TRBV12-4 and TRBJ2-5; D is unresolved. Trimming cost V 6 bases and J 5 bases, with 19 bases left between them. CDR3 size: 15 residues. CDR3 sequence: CASRSGRTAKETQYF. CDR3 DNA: TGTGCCAGCAGATCTGGACGTACAGCTAAGGAGACCCAGTACTTC.

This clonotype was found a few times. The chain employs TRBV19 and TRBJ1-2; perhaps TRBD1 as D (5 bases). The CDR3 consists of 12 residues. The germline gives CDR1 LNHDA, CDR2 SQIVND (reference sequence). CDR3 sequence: CASAGPNYGYTF. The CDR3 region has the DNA TGTGCTTCCGCGGGGCCTAACTATGGCTACACCTTC.

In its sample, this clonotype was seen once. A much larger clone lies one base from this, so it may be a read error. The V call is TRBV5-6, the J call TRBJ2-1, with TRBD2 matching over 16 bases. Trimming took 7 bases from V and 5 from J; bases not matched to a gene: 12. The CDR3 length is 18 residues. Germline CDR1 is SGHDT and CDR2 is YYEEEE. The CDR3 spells CASGPGTSGRASNNEQFF. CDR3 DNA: TGTGCCAGCGGCCCCGGGACTAGCGGGAGGGCCTCTAACAATGAGCAGTTCTTC.

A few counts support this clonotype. DNA for the CDR3: TGTGCCACCCGACAGGGGCGAGAGACCCAGTACTTC. Protein sequence: CATRQGRETQYF. V gene TRBV19 combines with J gene TRBJ2-5; TRBD1 matches at 8 bases. Germline V lookup: CDR1 LNHDA, CDR2 SQIVND (reference sequence). There are 12 residues in the CDR3. Trimming took 10 bases from V and 4 from J; bases not matched to a gene: 5.

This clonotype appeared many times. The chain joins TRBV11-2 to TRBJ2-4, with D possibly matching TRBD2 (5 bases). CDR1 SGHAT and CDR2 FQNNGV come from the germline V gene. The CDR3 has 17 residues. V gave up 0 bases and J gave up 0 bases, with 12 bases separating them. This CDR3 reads CASSLDGGLLAKNIQYF. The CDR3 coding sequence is TGTGCCAGCAGCTTAGATGGTGGACTGTTAGCCAAAAACATTCAGTACTTC.

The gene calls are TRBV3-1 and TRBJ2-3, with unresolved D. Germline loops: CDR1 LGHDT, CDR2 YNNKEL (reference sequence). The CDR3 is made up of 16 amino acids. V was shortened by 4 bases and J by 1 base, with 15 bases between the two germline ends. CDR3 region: CASSRGTAGGTDTQYF. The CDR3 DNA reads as TGTGCCAGCAGCCGGGGAACGGCTGGCGGCACAGATACGCAGTATTTT.

The CDR3 coding sequence is TGTGCCAGCGAACGTAGGGCAGATGGGAGTTCACCCCTCCACTTT. Protein product: CASERRADGSSPLHF. The V gene is TRBV27, the J gene TRBJ1-6; no firm D call. The length of the CDR3 is 15 residues. Germline V gives CDR1 MNHEY, CDR2 SMNVEV (reference sequence). V lost 8 bases and J lost 9, with 20 bases in between.

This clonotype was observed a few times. CDR3 protein: CASGTTPDTQYF. CDR3 DNA sequence: TGTGCCAGCGGGACTACCCCAGATACGCAGTATTTT. V and J are TRBV27 and TRBJ2-3, with 7 bases lining up with TRBD2. Germline trimming cut 8 bases from V and 4 bases from J; bases unmatched to any gene: 3. Germline V lookup: CDR1 MNHEY, CDR2 SMNVEV (reference sequence). CDR3 length equals 12 residues.

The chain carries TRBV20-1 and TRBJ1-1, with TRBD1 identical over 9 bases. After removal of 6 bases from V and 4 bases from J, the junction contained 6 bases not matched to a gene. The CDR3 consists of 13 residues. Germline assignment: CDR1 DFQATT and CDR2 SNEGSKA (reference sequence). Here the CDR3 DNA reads TGCAGTGCAACAGGGGGCGCGACCACTGAAGCTTTCTTT. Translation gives CSATGGATTEAFF.

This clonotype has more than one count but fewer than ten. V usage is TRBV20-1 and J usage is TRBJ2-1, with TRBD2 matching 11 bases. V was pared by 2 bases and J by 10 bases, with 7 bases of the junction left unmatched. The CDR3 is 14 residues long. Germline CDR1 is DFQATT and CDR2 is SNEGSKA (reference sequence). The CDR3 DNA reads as TGCAGTGCTAGATTGGCTAGCGGGAGGATGGAGCAGTTCTTC. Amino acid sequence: CSARLASGRMEQFF.

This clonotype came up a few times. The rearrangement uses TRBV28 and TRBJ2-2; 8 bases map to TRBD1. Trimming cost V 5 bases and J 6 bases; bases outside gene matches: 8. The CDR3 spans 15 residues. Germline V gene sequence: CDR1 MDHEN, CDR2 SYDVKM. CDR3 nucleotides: TGTGCCAGCAGTGGGACAGGAGGTTTTCCCGGGGAGCTGTTTTTT. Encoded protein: CASSGTGGFPGELFF.

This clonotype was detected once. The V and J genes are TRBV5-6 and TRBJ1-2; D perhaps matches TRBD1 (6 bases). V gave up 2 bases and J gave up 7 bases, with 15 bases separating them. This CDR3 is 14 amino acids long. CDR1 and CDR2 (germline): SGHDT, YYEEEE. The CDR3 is CASSLQGALSGYTF. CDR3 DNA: TGTGCCAGCAGCTTACAGGGTGCACTTAGTGGCTACACCTTC.

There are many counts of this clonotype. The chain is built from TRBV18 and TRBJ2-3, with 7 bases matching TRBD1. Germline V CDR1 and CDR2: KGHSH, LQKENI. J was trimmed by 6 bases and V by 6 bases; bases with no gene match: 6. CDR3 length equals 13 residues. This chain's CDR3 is CASSVEGGDTQYF. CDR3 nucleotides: TGTGCCAGCTCCGTGGAAGGGGGCGATACGCAGTATTTT.

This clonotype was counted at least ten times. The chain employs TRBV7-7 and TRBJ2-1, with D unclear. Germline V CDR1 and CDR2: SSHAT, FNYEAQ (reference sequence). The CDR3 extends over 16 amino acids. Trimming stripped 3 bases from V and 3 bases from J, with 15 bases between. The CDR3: CASSFRTTSGYNEQFF. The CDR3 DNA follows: TGTGCCAGCAGCTTTAGGACCACCTCGGGCTACAATGAGCAGTTCTTC. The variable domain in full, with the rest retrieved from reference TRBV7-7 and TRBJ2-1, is GAGVSQSPRYKVTKRGQDVTLRCDPISSHATLYWYQQALGQGPEFLTYFNYEAQPDKSGLPSDRFSAERPEGSISTLTIQRTEQRDSAMYRCASSFRTTSGYNEQFFGPGTRLTVL.

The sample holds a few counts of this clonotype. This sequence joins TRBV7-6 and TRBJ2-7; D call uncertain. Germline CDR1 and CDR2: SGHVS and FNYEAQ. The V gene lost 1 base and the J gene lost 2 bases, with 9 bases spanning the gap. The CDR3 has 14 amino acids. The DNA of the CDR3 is TGTGCCAGCAGCTTAGAGGTCAGAGCCTACGAGCAGTACTTC. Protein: CASSLEVRAYEQYF.

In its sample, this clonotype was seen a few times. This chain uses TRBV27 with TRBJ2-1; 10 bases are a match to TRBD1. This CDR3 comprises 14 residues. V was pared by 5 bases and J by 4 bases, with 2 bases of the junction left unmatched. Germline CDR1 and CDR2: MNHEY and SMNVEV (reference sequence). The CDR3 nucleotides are TGTGCCAGCAGTATGGACAGGGGGTACAATGAGCAGTTCTTC. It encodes CASSMDRGYNEQFF.